This is a list of T cell receptor beta chains from one sample in a study of blood T cell repertoires in COVID-19. Profiled with immunoSEQ multiplex PCR; TCRdb holds only in-frame clones, not every one. The profile covers about 100,000 clones, with roughly 90% appearing a single time and approximately 5.1% taken by the ten largest. Sequenced: peripheral blood. Source of these receptors: a man between 65 and 79 years old with acute or convalescent COVID-19. The CDR3 runs from the conserved cysteine through the conserved F or W. A D gene is named only where the DNA matches it firmly. Not all rows give a size; the values are once, few, many and, for expanded clones, a class.

>.|13|TRBV4-2|TRBJ1-2|.
TGTGCCAGCACTACAGACAGGACCTATGGCTACACCTTC
CASTTDRTYGYTF
>.|13|TRBV12-3/TRBV12-4|TRBJ1-1|.
TGTGCCAGCAGTTTTCAGGGGAGCACTGAAGCTTTCTTT
CASSFQGSTEAFF
>TRBD1|15|TRBV5-3|TRBJ1-2|.
TGTGCCAGAAGCCCAACCCAGGGGGCCTGCTATGGCTACACCTTC
CARSPTQGACYGYTF
>TRBD1|14|TRBV5-1|TRBJ1-6|few
TGCGCCAGCAGCTTACAGGGGCGGCAATCACCCCTCCACTTT
CASSLQGRQSPLHF
>TRBD1|14|TRBV2|TRBJ1-4|.
TGTGCCAGCAGTGGAGACAGGGCCGATCAAAAACTGTTTTTT
CASSGDRADQKLFF
>TRBD2|14|TRBV6-5|TRBJ2-7|.
TGTGCCAGCAGACAAAGCGGGAAGGGTTACGAGCAGTACTTC
CASRQSGKGYEQYF
>.|14|TRBV7-9|TRBJ1-1|.
TGTGCCAGCAGCTTAGGCAGGTTGTTGCCTGAAGCTTTCTTT
CASSLGRLLPEAFF
>.|14|TRBV7-9|TRBJ1-1|.
TGTGCCAGCAGCCGCCAAACAGGGTCCTACGAAGCTTTCTTT
CASSRQTGSYEAFF
>.|13|TRBV30|TRBJ1-1|.
TGTGCCTGGAAATCGACCGCGGGAACTGAAGCTTTCTTT
CAWKSTAGTEAFF
>.|13|TRBV3-1/TRBV3-2|TRBJ2-1|.
TGTGCCAGCAGCCAAGCGGGCTACAATGAGCAGTTCTTC
CASSQAGYNEQFF
>.|17|TRBV4-3|TRBJ2-1|once
TGCGCCAGCAGCCAGGGGTCTACAGGGCGGCTCTGGGGTGAGCAGTTCTTC
CASSQGSTGRLWGEQFF
>TRBD1|15|TRBV5-4|TRBJ2-2|.
TGTGCCAGCAGCCCCCGACAGGGATGGACCGGGGAGCTGTTTTTT
CASSPRQGWTGELFF
>TRBD1|16|TRBV28|TRBJ2-7|.
TGTGCCAGCAGTCCGACAGGGGAGATTAGGTCCTACGAGCAGTACTTC
CASSPTGEIRSYEQYF
>.|11|TRBV14|TRBJ2-7|.
TGTGCCACTTCTCTCTACTACGAGCAGTACTTC
CATSLYYEQYF
>TRBD1|13|TRBV5-1|TRBJ1-1|.
TGCGCCAGCAGCTTCCAGGGGGGAACTGAAGCTTTCTTT
CASSFQGGTEAFF
>.|15|TRBV7-9|TRBJ1-2|.
TGTGCCAGCAGCTTTGGGGGGGGTGGGCAGCTTGGCTACACCTTC
CASSFGGGGQLGYTF
>TRBD1|15|TRBV7-6|TRBJ1-3|once
TGTGCCAGCACATCAGGGGGTGCTTCTGGAAACACCATATATTTT
CASTSGGASGNTIYF
>.|13|TRBV11-2|TRBJ2-4|.
TGTGCCAGCAGCTTAGATCGGGGTGGCATTCAGTACTTC
CASSLDRGGIQYF
>TRBD1|15|TRBV7-9|TRBJ1-1|.
TGTGCCAGCAGCTCGGACACAGGGGACAACACTGAAGCTTTCTTT
CASSSDTGDNTEAFF
>.|12|TRBV12-3/TRBV12-4|TRBJ1-4|.
TGTGCCAGCAGTTGGGGGGGTGAAAAACTGTTTTTT
CASSWGGEKLFF
>TRBD1|14|TRBV19|TRBJ1-5|.
TGTGCCAGTACTCGACAGGGTACCAATCAGCCCCAGCATTTT
CASTRQGTNQPQHF
>TRBD2|14|TRBV5-1|TRBJ2-5|few
TGCGCCAGCCAGCCAGCGGGGGGTCAAGAGACCCAGTACTTC
CASQPAGGQETQYF
>.|15|TRBV18|TRBJ2-1|.
TGTGCCAGCTCACCTTCAGTCAGGTCCTACAATGAGCAGTTCTTC
CASSPSVRSYNEQFF
>.|15|TRBV5-1|TRBJ2-7|.
TGCGCCAGCAGCTTGACCGGGGAGTCCTTTTGGGAGCAGTACTTC
CASSLTGESFWEQYF
>.|14|TRBV28|TRBJ1-1|once
TGTGCCAGCAGTTTATGGGGTCGGGACACTGAAGCTTTCTTT
CASSLWGRDTEAFF
>.|15|TRBV5-1|TRBJ1-4|.
TGCGCCAGCAGCTATTGGACAGCAACTAATGAAAAACTGTTTTTT
CASSYWTATNEKLFF
>.|16|TRBV11-3|TRBJ2-1|.
TGTGCCAGCAGCCCGGAGGGTTCTCACTCCTACAATGAGCAGTTCTTC
CASSPEGSHSYNEQFF
>TRBD1|18|TRBV30|TRBJ1-5|.
TGTGCCTGGAGATCGGGACAGGGGCGAATGGGTAGCAATCAGCCCCAGCATTTT
CAWRSGQGRMGSNQPQHF
>TRBD2|17|TRBV11-2|TRBJ2-4|.
TGTGCCAGCAGCAAAGAGAGACTAGCGGGATATATGAACATTCAGTACTTC
CASSKERLAGYMNIQYF
>.|15|TRBV4-3|TRBJ2-7|.
TGCGCCAGCAGCCAAGGGGGTGGCAGGGGCTACGAGCAGTACTTC
CASSQGGGRGYEQYF
>.|14|TRBV6-5|TRBJ2-7|.
TGTGCCAGCAGTTACAGCTGGACAGACCACGAGCAGTACTTC
CASSYSWTDHEQYF
>.|16|TRBV5-1|TRBJ1-1|.
TGCGCCAGCAGCCCAACTCTAAATACACAGGGCGGTGAAGCTTTCTTT
CASSPTLNTQGGEAFF
>TRBD1|18|TRBV9|TRBJ1-1|.
TGTGCCAGCAGCCCCGAAATAGAGGACAGGGGGTATCGGACTGAAGCTTTCTTT
CASSPEIEDRGYRTEAFF